Shown below are 3 T cell receptor beta chains from a single sample sequenced in a study of T cells expressing NK-cell markers. TCRdb re-called the 5' RACE reads and catalogs CDR3 proteins one per entry, DNA excluded. The table counts 300,000 to 500,000 distinct CDR3 sequences; approximately 11% lies in the top ten. Material for sequencing was blood T cells: a sorted CD56 or NKG2C T cell subset, CD4+ or CD8+ T cells, or bulk PBMC T cells (not recorded which). The receptors shown here come from a woman between 45 and 60 years old in good health.

This rearrangement joins TRBV14 to TRBJ2-7; TCRdb returns TRBD2, unconfirmable since there is no DNA. The germline gives CDR1 SGHDN, CDR2 FVKESK. The CDR3 extends over 17 amino acids. The CDR3 loop is CASSQEYIGVADYEQYF.

The chain is built from TRBV4-1 and TRBJ2-7; TCRdb's D gene call, TRBD1, goes unchecked for lack of DNA. Germline V lookup: CDR1 MGHRA, CDR2 YSYEKL. The CDR3 length is 16 residues. CDR3 residues: CASSQGVRTGGSEQYF.

This chain's CDR3 is CASSLGTGTGELFF. V usage is TRBV5-1 and J usage is TRBJ2-2; there is no DNA to check the TCRdb D call of TRBD1. CDR3 length: 14 residues. Germline assignment: CDR1 SGHRS and CDR2 YFSETQ.